A single sample is the source of the 25 T cell receptor beta chains below, sequenced in a study of cytomegalovirus exposure and HLA in healthy donors. Use of 60 Vbeta and 13 Jbeta primers characterized the PCR. This table comes from immunoSEQ multiplex PCR, and its TCRdb copy is limited to in-frame clones, with some not included. The sample records around 94,000 clones, about 62% being singletons. The sequenced material came from PBMCs. Receptor source: a man aged 25 to 40 in good health and CMV-seronegative.

The rearrangement links TRBV6-6 to TRBJ2-1; TRBD1 agrees at 7 bases. This CDR3 spans 11 amino acids. V trimming: 7 bases; J trimming: 9 bases; junction bases outside the gene matches: 3. CDR1 and CDR2 from the germline V gene are MNHNY and SVGAGI (reference sequence). In nucleotides, the CDR3 is TGTGCCAGCAAGGGGGCGCCTGAGCAGTTCTTC. Residues: CASKGAPEQFF.

The chain uses TRBV28 and TRBJ2-1; the match to TRBD2 covers 13 bases. Looked up from germline, CDR1 is MDHEN and CDR2 is SYDVKM. V was clipped by 9 bases and J by 0 bases; unmatched bases: 8. The CDR3 sequence is 17 residues long. The CDR3 region is CASSTSGRTSSYNEQFF. CDR3 DNA sequence: TGTGCCAGTTCGACTAGCGGGAGGACTAGCTCCTACAATGAGCAGTTCTTC.

This clone has just one count. The V call is TRBV5-1, the J call TRBJ2-7, with a weak D call TRBD2 (6 bases). The CDR3 contains 16 residues. From germline, CDR1 is SGHRS and CDR2 YFSETQ. Trimming pared 0 bases from V and 0 bases from J, leaving 13 bases between. The CDR3 DNA reads TGCGCCAGCAGCTTGGGGGGGAGTAGCGGCTCCTACGAGCAGTACTTC. This gives the protein CASSLGGSSGSYEQYF.

The chain couples TRBV6-6 to TRBJ1-1, with a weak D call TRBD1 (6 bases). V dropped 10 bases and J dropped 0 bases, with 9 bases sitting between them. The germline CDR1 and CDR2 sequences are MNHNY and SVGAGI (reference sequence). The CDR3 covers 12 residues. Here the CDR3 DNA reads TGTGCCACCCACAGGGTGAACACTGAAGCTTTCTTT. Translated: CATHRVNTEAFF.

The genes are TRBV4-1 and TRBJ2-2; D not certain. This CDR3 comprises 14 residues. The germline CDR1 and CDR2 sequences are MGHRA and YSYEKL. V was cut by 4 bases and J by 2 bases, with 8 bases left in between. The CDR3 DNA sequence: TGCGCCAGCAGCCTTCCTAGAAACACCGGGGAGCTGTTTTTT. Translating gives CASSLPRNTGELFF.

This chain uses TRBV27 with TRBJ2-7; TRBD1 matches 7 bases. The CDR3 has 15 amino acids. The V and J ends lost 1 base and 0 bases, in that order; junction bases with no gene match: 3. CDR1 MNHEY and CDR2 SMNVEV come from the germline V gene (reference sequence). The CDR3 DNA reads as TGTGCCAGCAGTTTATTAGGGGACAGCTCCTACGAGCAGTACTTC. Its protein is CASSLLGDSSYEQYF.

This clone was picked up a small number of times. The chain couples TRBV2 to TRBJ1-2; D ambiguous. Per the germline V gene, CDR1 is SNHLY and CDR2 is FYNNEI. V dropped 3 bases and J dropped 6 bases, with 14 bases sitting between them. This CDR3 is 14 amino acids long. Written as DNA, the CDR3 is TGTGCCAGCAGTGATAATCGCAGGCCCAATGGCTACACCTTC. This translates into CASSDNRRPNGYTF.

This clone was detected a few times. The rearrangement links TRBV4-3 to TRBJ2-2, with D possibly matching TRBD2 (7 bases). V was shortened by 0 bases and J by 4 bases, with 9 bases between the two germline ends. CDR1 is LGHNA, CDR2 YSLEER, per germline. This CDR3 has 15 residues. Here the CDR3 reads CASSQEGGLTGELFF. CDR3 nucleotide sequence: TGCGCCAGCAGCCAAGAGGGGGGGCTCACCGGGGAGCTGTTTTTT.

The chain links TRBV18 to TRBJ2-1; TRBD1 is a possible D gene (5 bases). Deletions cut 4 bases from V and 1 base from J, with 11 bases between. The length of the CDR3 is 15 residues. Germline CDR1 and CDR2: KGHSH and LQKENI. The CDR3 region is CASSQGAGSYNEQFF. The CDR3 DNA reads TGTGCCAGCTCACAAGGGGCAGGATCCTACAATGAGCAGTTCTTC. Full variable domain (rest looked up from reference TRBV18 and TRBJ2-1): NAGVMQNPRHLVRRRGQEARLRCSPMKGHSHVYWYRQLPEEGLKFMVYLQKENIIDESGMPKERFSAEFPKEGPSILRIQQVVRGDSAAYFCASSQGAGSYNEQFFGPGTRLTVL.

The chain has TRBV19 and TRBJ2-7; TRBD2 matches 8 bases. Germline trimming cut 5 bases from V and 0 bases from J; bases unmatched to any gene: 6. The CDR3 contains 15 residues. Germline lookup yields CDR1 LNHDA and CDR2 SQIVND (reference sequence). The CDR3 sequence is CASSRSGTSSYEQYF. For the CDR3, the DNA is TGTGCCAGTAGTCGGTCAGGGACTAGCTCCTACGAGCAGTACTTC.

The V call is TRBV5-1, the J call TRBJ2-7; 7 bases align to TRBD2. Germline V gives CDR1 SGHRS, CDR2 YFSETQ. This CDR3 comprises 17 residues. Losses at the gene ends were 0 bases for V and 2 bases for J; bases not matched to a gene: 11. CDR3 sequence reads: CASSLEPGGRVPYEQYF. The CDR3 DNA reads TGCGCCAGCAGCTTGGAACCCGGCGGGAGAGTCCCCTACGAGCAGTACTTC.

The V and J genes are TRBV29-1 and TRBJ1-4; 9 bases fit TRBD1. Per germline, CDR1 SQVTM and CDR2 ANQGSEA. V lost 6 bases, J lost 10 bases, and 9 bases stayed unmatched. The CDR3 runs 13 residues. This CDR3 is CSVRPGQGGKLFF. The CDR3 DNA is TGCAGCGTCCGACCGGGACAGGGCGGAAAACTGTTTTTT.

The genes are TRBV7-6 and TRBJ2-1, with 12 bases fitting TRBD2. The germline CDR1 and CDR2 sequences are SGHVS and FNYEAQ. The CDR3 length is 17 residues. V shed 4 bases, J shed 9 bases, and the junction held 13 bases outside the gene matches. The DNA of the CDR3 is TGTGCCAGCAGCTATTTTGGGACCCTAGCGGGAGGGCCTGAGCAGTTCTTC. It encodes CASSYFGTLAGGPEQFF.

The V call is TRBV6-5, the J call TRBJ2-5; 7 nucleotides line up with TRBD2. The ends lost 4 bases at V and 2 bases at J; junction bases unmatched: 10. The germline gives CDR1 MNHEY, CDR2 SVGAGI. This CDR3 contains 16 residues. The CDR3 nucleotides read TGTGCCAGCAGTTCTGTCTTGAGCGGGGCGCAAGAGACCCAGTACTTC. This gives the protein CASSSVLSGAQETQYF.

The chain couples TRBV19 to TRBJ1-4; 10 positions match TRBD1. Germline loops: CDR1 LNHDA, CDR2 SQIVND (reference sequence). The CDR3 extends over 16 amino acids. With V trimmed by 1 base and J by 8 bases, 7 bases remained unmatched. The CDR3 DNA reads as TGTGCCAGTAGTATAGGACTTGGACAGGGGGGCGAAAAACTGTTTTTT. Translated, it gives CASSIGLGQGGEKLFF.

The rearrangement joins TRBV6-5 to TRBJ2-7, with 10 bases aligning to TRBD1. The CDR3 contains 15 residues. The germline V gene encodes CDR1 MNHEY and CDR2 SVGAGI. With V trimmed by 2 bases and J by 4 bases, 5 bases remained unmatched. In DNA, the CDR3 is TGTGCCAGCAGTTACCGGGACAGGGGAAATTACGAGCAGTACTTC. It encodes CASSYRDRGNYEQYF.

This clone was recorded only once. The chain employs TRBV2 and TRBJ2-7; a weak D match, TRBD2 (6 bases). In germline, CDR1 is SNHLY, CDR2 FYNNEI. Trimming pared 8 bases from V and 3 bases from J, leaving 17 bases between. The CDR3 totals 14 residues. CDR3 DNA sequence: TGTGCCAGCCGGATAAGAGGGGACTTCTACGAGCAGTACTTC. Translating it yields CASRIRGDFYEQYF.

The chain links TRBV7-9 to TRBJ2-7; 7 nucleotides align to TRBD2. The CDR3 runs 11 residues. The germline V gene has CDR1 SEHNR and CDR2 FQNEAQ (reference sequence). V shed 11 bases and J 2 bases; nucleotides not matched to a gene: 3. CDR3 region: CAAGDPYEQYF. CDR3 in DNA: TGTGCCGCGGGGGATCCCTACGAGCAGTACTTC.

In this sample, this clone turned up a few times. This CDR3 reads CASSSLRTGSGGNTIYF. In DNA, the CDR3 is TGTGCCAGCAGCTCACTCCGGACGGGCTCGGGAGGAAACACCATATATTTT. The J gene is TRBJ1-3, the V gene TRBV11-2; D ambiguous. CDR1 SGHAT and CDR2 FQNNGV come from the germline V gene. CDR3 length: 17 amino acids. Between the trimmed V and J ends, which lost 4 bases and 4 bases, there was a span of 20 bases.

J is TRBJ2-4 and V is TRBV5-1, with D maybe TRBD1 (6 bases). Germline V lookup: CDR1 SGHRS, CDR2 YFSETQ. V gave up 0 bases and J gave up 0 bases, with 16 bases separating them. The CDR3 runs to 18 residues. CDR3 loop: CASSLDSGTTIAKNIQYF. CDR3 nucleotide sequence: TGCGCCAGCAGCTTGGATTCCGGGACAACCATAGCCAAAAACATTCAGTACTTC.

This chain connects TRBV19 to TRBJ1-3; 7 nucleotides agree with TRBD1. Germline lookup yields CDR1 LNHDA and CDR2 SQIVND (reference sequence). J gave up 0 bases and V 4 bases, and 0 bases lay outside the gene matches. The CDR3 totals 14 residues. CDR3 loop: CASSRDSSGNTIYF. Here the CDR3 DNA reads TGTGCCAGTAGTAGGGACAGCTCTGGAAACACCATATATTTT.

The chain is built from TRBV7-9 and TRBJ2-5, with 14 bases aligning to TRBD2. Germline V CDR1 and CDR2: SEHNR, FQNEAQ (reference sequence). The CDR3 extends over 15 amino acids. V lost 5 bases and J lost 11; bases outside the gene matches: 10. The CDR3 region is CASSQEGLAGEEQYF. The CDR3 coding sequence is TGTGCCAGCAGCCAAGAGGGACTAGCGGGAGAGGAACAGTACTTC.

The chain employs TRBV5-8 and TRBJ1-3; 9 bases map to TRBD1. The CDR3 contains 16 residues. CDR1 and CDR2 (germline): SGHTS, YDEGEE. V gave up 0 bases and J gave up 4 bases; unmatched junction bases: 5. DNA of the CDR3: TGTGCCAGCAGCTTGGCGGAGGACAGGGGAGGAAACACCATATATTTT. Translation gives CASSLAEDRGGNTIYF.

The chain couples TRBV5-8 to TRBJ1-5; weak D call: TRBD1 (5 bases). The CDR3 loop spans 15 amino acids. Germline-derived CDR1 and CDR2 are SGHTS and YDEGEE. V lost 4 bases to trimming and J lost 5 bases, with 16 bases between them. The CDR3 DNA reads as TGTGCCAGCAGCGGCAGGGTTCAGGGTTATCAGCCCCAGCATTTT. This translates into CASSGRVQGYQPQHF.

The chain combines TRBV27 with TRBJ2-5; 9 bases align to TRBD1. The J segment lost 5 bases and the V segment lost 4 bases, leaving 8 bases of the junction unmatched. The CDR3 is 15 amino acids. Germline loops: CDR1 MNHEY, CDR2 SMNVEV (reference sequence). The CDR3 DNA reads TGTGCCAGCAGTTCCGGGACAGGGAGGTGGGAGACCCAGTACTTC. Amino acids: CASSSGTGRWETQYF.